Presented here are 7 T cell receptor beta chains from one specimen sequenced in a study of T cell clonotyping in hematopoietic cell transplantation. Libraries were prepared by immunoSEQ multiplex PCR; TCRdb keeps only in-frame clonotypes and omits some of them. The sample lists approximately 12,000 clones; under 75% were seen once. The sample was peripheral blood mononuclear cells, taken 180 days after allogeneic stem cell transplant. Source of these receptors: a male patient between 60 and 69 years old who had an allogeneic stem cell transplant from an unrelated donor, so the T cells may come from the graft donor. Some clones in this sample may be carry-over from other donors' samples.

The CDR3 DNA reads TGTGCCAGCAGCCAAGATTGGGGGAGCAATCAGCCCCAGCATTTT. Protein product: CASSQDWGSNQPQHF. The chain joins TRBV16 to TRBJ1-5; possibly TRBD1 for D (5 bases). V gave up 2 bases and J gave up 1 base, with 9 bases separating them. CDR3 length equals 15 residues. Germline CDR1 reads KGHSY; CDR2 reads FQNENV.

The V and J genes are TRBV7-2 and TRBJ2-3, with 8 bases that match TRBD1. Germline trimming cut 2 bases from V and 1 base from J; bases unmatched to any gene: 5. The CDR3 sequence is 16 residues long. Germline values: CDR1 SGHTA, CDR2 FQGNSA. This chain's CDR3 is CASSLRGQGGTDTQYF. For the CDR3, the DNA is TGTGCCAGCAGCTTACGTGGACAGGGTGGCACAGATACGCAGTATTTT.

The chain employs TRBV7-2 and TRBJ1-4; D is unresolved. V lost 5 bases and J 5 bases, leaving 9 bases between the germline ends. Germline V gene data show CDR1 as SGHTA and CDR2 as FQGNSA. The length of the CDR3 is 13 residues. Here the CDR3 DNA reads TGTGCCAGCAGCGACCCCCCGAATGAAAAACTGTTTTTT. Residues: CASSDPPNEKLFF. The full variable domain, with the rest looked up from reference TRBV7-2 and TRBJ1-4, is GAGVSQSPSNKVTEKGKDVELRCDPISGHTALYWYRQSLGQGLEFLIYFQGNSAPDKSGLPSDRFSAERTGGSVSTLTIQRTQQEDSAVYLCASSDPPNEKLFFGSGTQLSVL.

The CDR3 nucleotides are TGTGCCTGGACCCGACAGGGCGGAGAAAAACTGTTTTTT. It translates to CAWTRQGGEKLFF. V usage is TRBV30 and J usage is TRBJ1-4, with 7 nucleotides matching TRBD1. Germline V gives CDR1 GTSNPN, CDR2 SVGIG (reference sequence). The CDR3 is 13 residues long. The J segment lost 8 bases and the V segment lost 4 bases, leaving 7 bases of the junction unmatched. The variable domain in full, completed from reference TRBV30 and TRBJ1-4, reads SQTIHQWPATLVQPVGSPLSLECTVEGTSNPNLYWYRQAAGRGLQLLFYSVGIGQISSEVPQNLSASRPQDRQFILSSKKLLLSDSGFYLCAWTRQGGEKLFFGSGTQLSVL.

V gene TRBV7-2 combines with J gene TRBJ2-5; the match to TRBD2 covers 10 bases. This CDR3 spans 16 amino acids. Germline V gene lookup returns CDR1 SGHTA and CDR2 FQGNSA. V trimming: 6 bases; J trimming: 4 bases; junction bases outside the gene matches: 11. The CDR3 loop is CASRPLAGGSRETQYF. The CDR3 region has the DNA TGTGCCAGCAGACCATTAGCGGGAGGATCTCGAGAGACCCAGTACTTC.

This chain uses TRBV7-8 with TRBJ2-1, with TRBD2 as a possible D gene (5 bases). CDR1 is SGHVS, CDR2 FQNEAQ, per germline. This CDR3 is 13 amino acids long. The V and J ends lost 3 bases and 5 bases respectively, with 8 bases between them. The CDR3 protein is CASSFDYDNEQFF. The DNA of the CDR3 is TGTGCCAGCAGCTTTGACTACGACAATGAGCAGTTCTTC.

This clone appeared once. The rearrangement joins TRBV5-4 to TRBJ2-3; 11 positions match TRBD2. J was trimmed by 5 bases and V by 2 bases; bases with no gene match: 4. The CDR3 has 15 residues. CDR1 is SGHNT, CDR2 YYREEE, per germline (reference sequence). The chain's CDR3 is CASSFSGGAKDTQYF. CDR3 coding DNA: TGTGCCAGCAGCTTTAGCGGGGGGGCCAAAGATACGCAGTATTTT.